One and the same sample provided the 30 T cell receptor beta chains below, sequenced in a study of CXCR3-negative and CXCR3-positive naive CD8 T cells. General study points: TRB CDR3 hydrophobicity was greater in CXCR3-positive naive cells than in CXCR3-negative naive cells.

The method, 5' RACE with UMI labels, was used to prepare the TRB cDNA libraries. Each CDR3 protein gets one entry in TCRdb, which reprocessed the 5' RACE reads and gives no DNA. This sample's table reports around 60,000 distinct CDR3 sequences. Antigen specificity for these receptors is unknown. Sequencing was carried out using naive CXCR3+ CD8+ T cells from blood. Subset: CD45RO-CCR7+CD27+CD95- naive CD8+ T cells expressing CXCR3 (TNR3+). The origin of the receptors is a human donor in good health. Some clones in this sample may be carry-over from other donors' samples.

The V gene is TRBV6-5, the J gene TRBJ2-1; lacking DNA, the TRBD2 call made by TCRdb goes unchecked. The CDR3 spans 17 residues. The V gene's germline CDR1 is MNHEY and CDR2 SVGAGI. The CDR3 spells CASSYVPSGSSYNEQFF.

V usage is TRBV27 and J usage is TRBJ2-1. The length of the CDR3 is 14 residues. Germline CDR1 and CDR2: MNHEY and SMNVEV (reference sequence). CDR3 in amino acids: CASSLSHTYNEQFF.

The CDR3 reads CASSSITGTSDTGELFF. This chain connects TRBV7-2 to TRBJ2-2; absent DNA, TCRdb's TRBD2 call cannot be checked. This CDR3 is 17 amino acids long. Germline CDR1 reads SGHTA; CDR2 reads FQGNSA.

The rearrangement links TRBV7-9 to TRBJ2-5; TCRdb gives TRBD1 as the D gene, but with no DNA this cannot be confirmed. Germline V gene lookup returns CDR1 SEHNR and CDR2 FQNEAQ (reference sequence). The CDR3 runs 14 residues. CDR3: CASSTRTGEETQYF.

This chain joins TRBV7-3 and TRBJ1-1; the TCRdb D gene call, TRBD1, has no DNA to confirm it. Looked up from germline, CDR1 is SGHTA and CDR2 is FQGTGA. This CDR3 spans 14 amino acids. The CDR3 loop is CASSSRGLDTEAFF.

CDR3: CASSQDPGQGLIAYISQHF. V gene TRBV4-1 combines with J gene TRBJ1-5; TCRdb returns TRBD1, unconfirmable since there is no DNA. This CDR3 is built from 19 residues. Germline V gene data show CDR1 as MGHRA and CDR2 as YSYEKL.

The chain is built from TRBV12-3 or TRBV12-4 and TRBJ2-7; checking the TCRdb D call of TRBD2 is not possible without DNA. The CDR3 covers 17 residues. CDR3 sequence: CASSLAIGGSGRYEQYF.

The CDR3 region is CSAGQGANMNTEAFF. J is TRBJ1-1 and V is TRBV20-1; absent DNA, TCRdb's TRBD1 call cannot be checked. Germline lookup yields CDR1 DFQATT and CDR2 SNEGSKA (reference sequence). The CDR3 has 15 residues.

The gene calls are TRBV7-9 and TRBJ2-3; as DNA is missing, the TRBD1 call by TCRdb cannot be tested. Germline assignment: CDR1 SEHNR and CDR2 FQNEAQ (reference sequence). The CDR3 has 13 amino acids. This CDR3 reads CASSYDRADTQYF.

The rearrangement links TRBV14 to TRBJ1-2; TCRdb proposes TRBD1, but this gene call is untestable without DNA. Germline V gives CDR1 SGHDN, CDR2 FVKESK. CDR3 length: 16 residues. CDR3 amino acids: CASSPVLWGGVHGYTF.

The CDR3: CAGKEMSSPGNSNQPQHF. V gene TRBV21-1 combines with J gene TRBJ1-5; the TCRdb call, TRBD1, lacks DNA for checking. TRBV21-1 is shown as a pseudogene. The CDR3 contains 18 residues.

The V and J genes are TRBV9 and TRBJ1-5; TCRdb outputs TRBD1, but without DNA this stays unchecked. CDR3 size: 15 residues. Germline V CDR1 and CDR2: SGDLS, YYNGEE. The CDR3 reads CASSAGGGGNQPQHF.

CDR3 sequence reads: CASSFRGSSYNEQFF. The V and J genes are TRBV12-3 or TRBV12-4 and TRBJ2-1. This CDR3 region has 15 residues.

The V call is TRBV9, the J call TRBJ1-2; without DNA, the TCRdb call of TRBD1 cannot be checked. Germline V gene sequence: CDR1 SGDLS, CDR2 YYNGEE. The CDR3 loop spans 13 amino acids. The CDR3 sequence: CASSVTNGNGYTF.

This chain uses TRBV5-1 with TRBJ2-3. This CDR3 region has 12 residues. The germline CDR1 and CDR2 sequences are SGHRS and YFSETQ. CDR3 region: CASSFTTDTQYF.

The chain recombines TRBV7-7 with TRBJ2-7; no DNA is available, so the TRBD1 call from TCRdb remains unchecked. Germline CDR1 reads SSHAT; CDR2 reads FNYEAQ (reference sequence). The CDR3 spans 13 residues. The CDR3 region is CASSSGHGYEQYF. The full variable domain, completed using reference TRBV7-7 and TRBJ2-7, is GAGVSQSPRYKVTKRGQDVTLRCDPISSHATLYWYQQALGQGPEFLTYFNYEAQPDKSGLPSDRFSAERPEGSISTLTIQRTEQRDSAMYRCASSSGHGYEQYFGPGTRLTVT.

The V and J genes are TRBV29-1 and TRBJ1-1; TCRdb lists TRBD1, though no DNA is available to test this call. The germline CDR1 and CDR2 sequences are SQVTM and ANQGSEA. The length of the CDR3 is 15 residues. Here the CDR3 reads CSVDHKGVVSTEAFF. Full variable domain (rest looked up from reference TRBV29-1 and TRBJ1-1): SAVISQKPSRDICQRGTSLTIQCQVDSQVTMMFWYRQQPGQSLTLIATANQGSEATYESGFVIDKFPISRPNLTFSTLTVSNMSPEDSSIYLCSVDHKGVVSTEAFFGQGTRLTVV.

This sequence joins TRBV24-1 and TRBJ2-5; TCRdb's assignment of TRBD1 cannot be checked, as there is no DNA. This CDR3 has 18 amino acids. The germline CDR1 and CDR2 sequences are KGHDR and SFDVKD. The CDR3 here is CATSDLRYDREGQETQYF.

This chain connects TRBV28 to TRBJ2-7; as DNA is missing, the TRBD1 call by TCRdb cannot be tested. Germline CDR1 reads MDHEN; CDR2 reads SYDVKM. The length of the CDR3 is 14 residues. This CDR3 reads CAIQSRDNSYEQYF.

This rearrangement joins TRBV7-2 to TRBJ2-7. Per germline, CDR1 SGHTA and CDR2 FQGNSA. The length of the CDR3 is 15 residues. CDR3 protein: CASSLAPGSGYEQYF.

This CDR3 reads CASSGPFTGTPQMNTEAFF. This chain uses TRBV9 with TRBJ1-1; TCRdb picks TRBD1, but there is no DNA to check that call. The CDR3 covers 19 residues. Germline-derived CDR1 and CDR2 are SGDLS and YYNGEE.

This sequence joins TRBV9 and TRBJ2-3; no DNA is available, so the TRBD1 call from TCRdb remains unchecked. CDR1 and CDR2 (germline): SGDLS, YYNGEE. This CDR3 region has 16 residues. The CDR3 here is CASSVTSAPHTDTQYF.

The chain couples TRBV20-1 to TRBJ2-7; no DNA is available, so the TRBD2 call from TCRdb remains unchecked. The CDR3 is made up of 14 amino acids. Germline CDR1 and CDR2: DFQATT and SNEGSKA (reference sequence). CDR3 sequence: CSAVRLAGPYEQYF.

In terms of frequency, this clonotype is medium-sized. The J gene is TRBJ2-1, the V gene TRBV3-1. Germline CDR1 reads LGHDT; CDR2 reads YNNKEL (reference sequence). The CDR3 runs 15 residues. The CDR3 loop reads CASSRQRMDENEQFF.

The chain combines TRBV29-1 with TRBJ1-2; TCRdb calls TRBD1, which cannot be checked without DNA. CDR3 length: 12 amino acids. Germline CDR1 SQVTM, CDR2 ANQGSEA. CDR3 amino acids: CSVPGQGDGYTF.

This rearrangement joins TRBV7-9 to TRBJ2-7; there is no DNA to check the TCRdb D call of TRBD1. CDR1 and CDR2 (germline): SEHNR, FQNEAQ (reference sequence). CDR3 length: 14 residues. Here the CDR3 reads CASSLGGVGYEQYF.

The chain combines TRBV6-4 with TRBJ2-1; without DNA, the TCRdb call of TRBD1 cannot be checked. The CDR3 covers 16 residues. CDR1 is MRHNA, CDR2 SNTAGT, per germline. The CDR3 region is CASSDGRGSSYNEQLF.

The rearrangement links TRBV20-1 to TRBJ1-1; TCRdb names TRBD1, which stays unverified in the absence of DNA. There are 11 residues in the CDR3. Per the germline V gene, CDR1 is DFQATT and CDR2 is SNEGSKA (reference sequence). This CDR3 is CSASRDTEAFF.

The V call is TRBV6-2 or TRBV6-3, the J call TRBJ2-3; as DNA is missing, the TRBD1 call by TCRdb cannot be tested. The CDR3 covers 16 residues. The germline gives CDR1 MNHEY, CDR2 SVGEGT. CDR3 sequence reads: CASSDAGTGSTDTQYF.

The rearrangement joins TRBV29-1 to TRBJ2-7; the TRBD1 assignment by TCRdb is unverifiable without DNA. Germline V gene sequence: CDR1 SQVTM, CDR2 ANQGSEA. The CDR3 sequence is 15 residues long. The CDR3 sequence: CSVGAQEGAAYEQYF.